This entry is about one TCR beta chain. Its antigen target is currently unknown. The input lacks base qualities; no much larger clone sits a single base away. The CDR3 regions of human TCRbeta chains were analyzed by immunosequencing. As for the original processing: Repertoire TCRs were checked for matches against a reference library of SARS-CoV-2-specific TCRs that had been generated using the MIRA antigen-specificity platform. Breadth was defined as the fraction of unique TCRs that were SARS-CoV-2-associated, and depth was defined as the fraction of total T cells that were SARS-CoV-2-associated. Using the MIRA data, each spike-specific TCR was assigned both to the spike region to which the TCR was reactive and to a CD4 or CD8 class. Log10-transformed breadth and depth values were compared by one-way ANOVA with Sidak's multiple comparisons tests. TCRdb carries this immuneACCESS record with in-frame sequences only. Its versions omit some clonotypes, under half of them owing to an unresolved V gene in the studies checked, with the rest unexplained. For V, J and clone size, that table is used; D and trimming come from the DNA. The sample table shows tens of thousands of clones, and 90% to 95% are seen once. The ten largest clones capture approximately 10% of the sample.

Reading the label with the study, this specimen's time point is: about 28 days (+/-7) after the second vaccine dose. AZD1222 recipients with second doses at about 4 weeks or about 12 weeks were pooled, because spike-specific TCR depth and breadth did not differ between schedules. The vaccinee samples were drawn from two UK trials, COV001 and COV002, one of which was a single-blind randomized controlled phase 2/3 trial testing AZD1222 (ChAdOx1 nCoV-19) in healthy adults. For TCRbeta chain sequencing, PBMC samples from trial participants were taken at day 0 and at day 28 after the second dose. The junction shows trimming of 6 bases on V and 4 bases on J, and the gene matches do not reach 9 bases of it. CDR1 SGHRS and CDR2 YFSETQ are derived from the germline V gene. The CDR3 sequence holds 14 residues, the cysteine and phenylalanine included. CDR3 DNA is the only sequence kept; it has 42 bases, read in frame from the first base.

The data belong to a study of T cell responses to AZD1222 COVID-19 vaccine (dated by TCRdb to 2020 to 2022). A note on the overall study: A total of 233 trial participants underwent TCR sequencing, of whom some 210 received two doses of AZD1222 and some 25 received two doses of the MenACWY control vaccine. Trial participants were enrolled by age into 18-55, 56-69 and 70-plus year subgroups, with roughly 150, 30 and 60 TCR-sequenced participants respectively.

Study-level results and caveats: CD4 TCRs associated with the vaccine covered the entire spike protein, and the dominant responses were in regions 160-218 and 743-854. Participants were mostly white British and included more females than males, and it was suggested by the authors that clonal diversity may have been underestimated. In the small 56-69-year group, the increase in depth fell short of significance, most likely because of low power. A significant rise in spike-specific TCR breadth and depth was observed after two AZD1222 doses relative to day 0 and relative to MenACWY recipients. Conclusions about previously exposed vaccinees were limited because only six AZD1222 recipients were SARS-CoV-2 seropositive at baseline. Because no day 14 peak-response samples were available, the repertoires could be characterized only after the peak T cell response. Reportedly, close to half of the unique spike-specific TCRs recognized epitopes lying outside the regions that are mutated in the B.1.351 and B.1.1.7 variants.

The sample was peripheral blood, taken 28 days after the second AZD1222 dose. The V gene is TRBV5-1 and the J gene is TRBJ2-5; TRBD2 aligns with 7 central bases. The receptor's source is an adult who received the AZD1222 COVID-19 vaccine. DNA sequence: TGCGCCAGCAACAGCGGGGCCTCTCGAGAGACCCAGTACTTC. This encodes CASNSGASRETQYF.